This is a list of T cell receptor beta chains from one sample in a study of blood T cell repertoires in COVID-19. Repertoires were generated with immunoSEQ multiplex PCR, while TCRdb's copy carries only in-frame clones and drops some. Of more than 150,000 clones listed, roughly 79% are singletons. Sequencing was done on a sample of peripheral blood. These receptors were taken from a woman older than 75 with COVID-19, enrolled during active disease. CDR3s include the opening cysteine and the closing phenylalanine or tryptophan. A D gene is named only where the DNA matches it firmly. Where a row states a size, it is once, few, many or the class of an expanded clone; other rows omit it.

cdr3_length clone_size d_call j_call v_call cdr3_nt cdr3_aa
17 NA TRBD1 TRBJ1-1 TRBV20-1 TGCAGTGCTAGTCCCTTCGGGACAGGGAGCATGAACACTGAAGCTTTCTTT CSASPFGTGSMNTEAFF
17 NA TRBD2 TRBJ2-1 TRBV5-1 TGCGCCAGCAGCTTGGAGGGTAGCGGGAGGGCCTTCAATGAGCAGTTCTTC CASSLEGSGRAFNEQFF
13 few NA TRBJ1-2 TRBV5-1 TGCGCCAGCAGCTTGGCAGGGGAGAGGGGCTACACCTTC CASSLAGERGYTF
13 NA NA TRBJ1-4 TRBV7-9 TGTGCCAGCAGCTCAGGGGCTAATGAAAAACTGTTTTTT CASSSGANEKLFF
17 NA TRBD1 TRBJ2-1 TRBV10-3 TGTGCCATCAGTGACCCACAGGGGGCGCGGGTTTACAATGAGCAGTTCTTC CAISDPQGARVYNEQFF
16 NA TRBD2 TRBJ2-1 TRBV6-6 TGTGCCAGCAGTCGACTCCTAGCGGGAGGAGGGGATGAGCAGTTCTTC CASSRLLAGGGDEQFF
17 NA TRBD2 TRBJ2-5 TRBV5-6 TGTGCCAGCAGCCACCCGGGACTAGCGGGGGGGCAAGAGACCCAGTACTTC CASSHPGLAGGQETQYF
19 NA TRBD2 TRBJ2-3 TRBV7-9 TGTGCCAGCAGCTCTAAGACTAGCGGGGGGACCCTTAGCACAGATACGCAGTATTTT CASSSKTSGGTLSTDTQYF
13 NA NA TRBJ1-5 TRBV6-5 TGTGCCAGCAGTCGACAGCCGGATCAGCCCCAGCATTTT CASSRQPDQPQHF
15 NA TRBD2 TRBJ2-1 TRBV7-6 TGTGCCAGCAGCATGGGACTAGCGGACTACAATGAGCAGTTCTTC CASSMGLADYNEQFF
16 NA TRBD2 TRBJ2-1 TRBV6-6 TGTGCCAGCAGTTACCGACTAGCGGGCTCCTACAATGAGCAGTTCTTC CASSYRLAGSYNEQFF
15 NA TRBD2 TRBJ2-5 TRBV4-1 TGCGCCAGCAGCCTCGAAAGGGGAGGGCGACAGACCCAGTACTTC CASSLERGGRQTQYF
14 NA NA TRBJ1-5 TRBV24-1 TGTGCCACCCCAAAAGGACAGTTCAATCAGCCCCAGCATTTT CATPKGQFNQPQHF
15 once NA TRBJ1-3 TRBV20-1 TGCAGTGCTAGTGGGTTGGGGGGGCATGGAAACACCATATATTTT CSASGLGGHGNTIYF
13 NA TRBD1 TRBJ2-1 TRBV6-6 TGTGCCAGCAGTCGGGGACAGGGGAATGAGCAGTTCTTC CASSRGQGNEQFF
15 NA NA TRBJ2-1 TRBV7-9 TGTGCCAGCAGCCGTACTAGTTCGCCCTACAATGAGCAGTTCTTC CASSRTSSPYNEQFF
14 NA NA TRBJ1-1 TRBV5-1 TGCGCCAGCAGCTTGGGGCAGTCTAACACTGAAGCTTTCTTT CASSLGQSNTEAFF
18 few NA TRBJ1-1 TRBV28 TGTGCCAGCACCCCTTTTGGAAATACCGGACAAACGAACACTGAAGCTTTCTTT CASTPFGNTGQTNTEAFF
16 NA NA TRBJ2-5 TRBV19 TGTGCCAGTAGTACCTTCCGCAGGGGCGGTGGAGAGACCCAGTACTTC CASSTFRRGGGETQYF
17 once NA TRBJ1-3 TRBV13 TGTGCCAGCAGCTCATTTAGCGGCGAAAGGCCTGGAAACACCATATATTTT CASSSFSGERPGNTIYF
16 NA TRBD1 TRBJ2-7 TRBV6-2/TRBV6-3 TGTGCCAGCAGTTACTCGACAACAGGGGGCTCCTACGAGCAGTACTTC CASSYSTTGGSYEQYF
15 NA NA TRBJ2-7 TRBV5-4 TGTGCCAGCAGCTTGGCCCACGGGAGCTCCTACGAGCAGTACTTC CASSLAHGSSYEQYF